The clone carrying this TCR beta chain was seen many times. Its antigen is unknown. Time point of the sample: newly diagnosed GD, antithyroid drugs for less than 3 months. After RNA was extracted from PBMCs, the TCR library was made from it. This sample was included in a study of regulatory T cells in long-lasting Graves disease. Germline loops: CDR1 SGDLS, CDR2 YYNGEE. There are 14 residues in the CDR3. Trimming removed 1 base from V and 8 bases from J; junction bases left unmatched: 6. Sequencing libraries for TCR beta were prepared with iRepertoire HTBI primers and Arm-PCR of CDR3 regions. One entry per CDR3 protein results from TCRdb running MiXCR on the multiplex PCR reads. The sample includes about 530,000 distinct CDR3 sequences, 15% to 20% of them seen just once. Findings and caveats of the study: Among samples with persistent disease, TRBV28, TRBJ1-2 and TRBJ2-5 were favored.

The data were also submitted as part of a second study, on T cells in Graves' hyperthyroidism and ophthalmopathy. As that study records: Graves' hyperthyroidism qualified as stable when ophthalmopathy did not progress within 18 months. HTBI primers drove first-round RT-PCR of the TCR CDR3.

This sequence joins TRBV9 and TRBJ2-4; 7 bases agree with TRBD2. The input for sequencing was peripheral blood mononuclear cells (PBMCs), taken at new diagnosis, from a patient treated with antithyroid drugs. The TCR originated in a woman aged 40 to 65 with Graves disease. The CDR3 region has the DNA TGTGCCAGCAGCGTATGGGGGGGTTCGGACATTCAGTACTTC. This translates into CASSVWGGSDIQYF. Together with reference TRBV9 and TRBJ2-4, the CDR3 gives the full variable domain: DSGVTQTPKHLITATGQRVTLRCSPRSGDLSVYWYQQSLDQGLQFLIQYYNGEERAKGNILERFSAQQFPDLHSELNLSSLELGDSALYFCASSVWGGSDIQYFGAGTRLSVL.